These 13 T cell receptor beta chains were sequenced from one sample in a study of T cell repertoires in cytomegalovirus infection. One entry per CDR3 protein results from TCRdb running MiXCR on the reads. There are under 130,000 distinct CDR3 sequences in the sample; about 40% occur only once, and about 74% lies in the top ten. These receptors are not linked to any known antigen. The sequencing here drew on CD8+ T cells from cultured PBMCs, taken from culture after CMV antigen stimulation. These receptors all stem from a human donor in good health (CMV status not recorded). Some clones in this sample may be carry-over from other donors' samples.

This chain links TRBV10-3 with TRBJ1-2, with a tentative D call TRBD1 (6 bases). The V and J ends lost 3 bases and 0 bases respectively, with 11 bases between them. CDR3 length: 15 amino acids. CDR1 and CDR2 (germline): ENHRY, SYGVKD. This chain's CDR3 is CAISEPGAPNYGYTF. CDR3 bases: TGTGCCATCAGTGAACCGGGGGCCCCTAACTATGGCTACACCTTC.

V usage is TRBV14 and J usage is TRBJ2-7, with a tentative D call TRBD2 (6 bases). CDR1 SGHDN and CDR2 FVKESK come from the germline V gene. V shed 4 bases and J shed 2 bases, with 12 bases lying between them. CDR3 length: 14 residues. CDR3 sequence: CASSPGGAPYEQYF. The CDR3 nucleotides are TGTGCCAGCAGCCCGGGCGGGGCTCCCTACGAGCAGTACTTC.

J is TRBJ1-6 and V is TRBV19, with TRBD1 as a possible D gene (5 bases). This CDR3 spans 15 amino acids. Germline V lookup: CDR1 LNHDA, CDR2 SQIVND (reference sequence). Trimming removed 5 bases at V and 0 bases at J, with 8 bases between. For the CDR3, the DNA is TGTGCCAGTAGTTGGGGCGGCTCCTATAATTCACCCCTCCACTTT. This gives the protein CASSWGGSYNSPLHF.

The V and J genes are TRBV19 and TRBJ2-1; D is perhaps TRBD2 (7 bases). Trimming stripped 5 bases from V and 3 bases from J, with 11 bases between. The CDR3 is made up of 14 amino acids. Germline V gene data show CDR1 as LNHDA and CDR2 as SQIVND (reference sequence). CDR3 in amino acids: CASSPGGIYNEQFF. DNA of the CDR3: TGTGCCAGTAGTCCGGGGGGCATCTACAATGAGCAGTTCTTC.

This clonotype was seen ten or more times. The V and J genes are TRBV19 and TRBJ2-7; possible D gene TRBD2, 5 bases. This CDR3 is 13 amino acids long. Germline lookup yields CDR1 LNHDA and CDR2 SQIVND (reference sequence). V lost 3 bases and J 6 bases, leaving 12 bases between the germline ends. The CDR3, as DNA: TGTGCCAGTAGTATCGTCGAGGGTAGCGAGCAGTACTTC. Translated, it gives CASSIVEGSEQYF.

This clonotype was recorded only once. V and J are TRBV19 and TRBJ1-1; D unclear. Deletions cut 1 base from V and 6 bases from J, with 12 bases between. CDR3 size: 14 residues. CDR1 is LNHDA and CDR2 is SQIVND in the germline V gene (reference sequence). As DNA, the CDR3 is TGTGCCAGTAGTATAGGGCTTATCAAGGCTGAAGCTTTCTTT. Translated: CASSIGLIKAEAFF.

The chain links TRBV6-1 to TRBJ2-3; 9 bases map to TRBD2. The trim removed 2 bases at V and 5 bases at J, leaving 11 bases unmatched. This CDR3 comprises 17 residues. The germline CDR1 and CDR2 sequences are MNHNS and SASEGT. This CDR3 is CASSEMGAGGVQDTQYF. The CDR3 nucleotides read TGTGCCAGCAGTGAAATGGGGGCGGGGGGGGTGCAAGATACGCAGTATTTT.

V and J are TRBV27 and TRBJ2-7, with 8 bases fitting TRBD1. The CDR3 has 14 amino acids. V shed 2 bases and J 7 bases; nucleotides not matched to a gene: 7. The germline CDR1 and CDR2 sequences are MNHEY and SMNVEV (reference sequence). The DNA for the CDR3 is TGTGCCAGCAGTTTAGGGGCAGGGGGCTGGGAGCAGTACTTC. Its translation: CASSLGAGGWEQYF.

A few counts support this clonotype. The chain combines TRBV7-2 with TRBJ2-5; 7 bases are a match to TRBD1. V was clipped by 5 bases and J by 0 bases; unmatched bases: 9. Germline V gene data show CDR1 as SGHTA and CDR2 as FQGNSA. The length of the CDR3 is 16 residues. This CDR3 is CASSPGTAPYQETQYF. The DNA of the CDR3 is TGTGCCAGCAGCCCGGGGACAGCTCCATACCAAGAGACCCAGTACTTC. Full variable domain (missing parts from reference TRBV7-2 and TRBJ2-5): GAGVSQSPSNKVTEKGKDVELRCDPISGHTALYWYRQSLGQGLEFLIYFQGNSAPDKSGLPSDRFSAERTGGSVSTLTIQRTQQEDSAVYLCASSPGTAPYQETQYFGPGTRLLVL.

This clonotype was seen only a few times. The CDR3 region is CATGQGATEAFF. CDR3 nucleotide sequence: TGTGCCACCGGACAGGGGGCCACTGAAGCTTTCTTT. The V gene is TRBV19, the J gene TRBJ1-1, with TRBD1 identical over 11 bases. The V gene end was trimmed by 10 bases and the J gene end by 4 bases; junction bases not matched to a gene: 2. The CDR3 spans 12 residues. In germline, CDR1 is LNHDA, CDR2 SQIVND (reference sequence).

The rearrangement uses TRBV28 and TRBJ2-1; 11 nucleotides align to TRBD2. This CDR3 has 17 amino acids. Germline values: CDR1 MDHEN, CDR2 SYDVKM. The V gene end was trimmed by 3 bases and the J gene end by 5 bases; junction bases not matched to a gene: 9. The CDR3 sequence is CASSFPTSGIRNNEQFF. In DNA form, the CDR3 reads TGTGCCAGCAGTTTCCCGACTAGCGGGATACGTAACAATGAGCAGTTCTTC.

This clonotype was recorded a few times. CDR3 region: CASRPAGANQPQHF. CDR3 sequence (DNA): TGTGCCAGCAGACCCGCAGGAGCCAATCAGCCCCAGCATTTT. The gene calls are TRBV12-3 or TRBV12-4 and TRBJ1-5; D is unresolved. The CDR3 is 14 residues long. Trimming pared 6 bases from V and 3 bases from J, leaving 12 bases between.

This clonotype has just a few counts. This sequence joins TRBV7-2 and TRBJ1-1, with a weak D call TRBD1 (5 bases). The germline V gene encodes CDR1 SGHTA and CDR2 FQGNSA. The V end was cut by 1 base, the J end by 11 bases, with 23 bases between. The CDR3 spans 16 residues. The CDR3 DNA reads as TGTGCCAGCAGCTTAGGGTGGCTCGTTGGCGGAGAGGGGGCTTTCTTT. It specifies CASSLGWLVGGEGAFF.